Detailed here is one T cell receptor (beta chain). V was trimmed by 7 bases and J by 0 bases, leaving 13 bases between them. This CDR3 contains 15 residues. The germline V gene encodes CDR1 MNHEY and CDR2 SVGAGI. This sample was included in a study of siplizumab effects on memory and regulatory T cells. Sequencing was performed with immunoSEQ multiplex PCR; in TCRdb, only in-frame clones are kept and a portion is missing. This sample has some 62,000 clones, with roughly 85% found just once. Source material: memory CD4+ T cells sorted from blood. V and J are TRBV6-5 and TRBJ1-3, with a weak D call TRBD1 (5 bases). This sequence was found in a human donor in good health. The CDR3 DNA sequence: TGTGCCAGCATCCCAAGCCAGGGCTCTGGAAACACCATATATTTT. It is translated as CASIPSQGSGNTIYF.